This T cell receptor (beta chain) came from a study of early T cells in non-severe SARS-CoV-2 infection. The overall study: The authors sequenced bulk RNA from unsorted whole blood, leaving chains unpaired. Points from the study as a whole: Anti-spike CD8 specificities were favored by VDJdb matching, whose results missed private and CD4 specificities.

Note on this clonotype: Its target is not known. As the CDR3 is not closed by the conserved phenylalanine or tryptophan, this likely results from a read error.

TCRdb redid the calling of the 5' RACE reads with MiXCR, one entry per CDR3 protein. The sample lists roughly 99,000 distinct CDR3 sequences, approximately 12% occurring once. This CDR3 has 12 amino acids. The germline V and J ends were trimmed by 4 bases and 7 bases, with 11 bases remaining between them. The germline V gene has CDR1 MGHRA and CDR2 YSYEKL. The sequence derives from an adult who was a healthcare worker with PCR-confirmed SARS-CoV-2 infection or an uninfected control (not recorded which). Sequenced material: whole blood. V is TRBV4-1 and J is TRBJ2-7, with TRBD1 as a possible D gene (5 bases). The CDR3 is CASSLGLGEQYS. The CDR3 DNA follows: TGCGCCAGCAGCCTGGGGCTCGGTGAGCAGTACTCC.